This T cell receptor (beta chain) appears in the sequencing data of a study of T cell changes during pregnancy in multiple sclerosis. Measured with immunoSEQ multiplex PCR; TCRdb has only the in-frame clones, and not every one. This repertoire shows approximately 44,000 clones, approximately 90% found once; its top ten account for more than 0.6%. The sequencing used CD4+ T cells from peripheral blood mononuclear cells, collected in the first trimester of pregnancy. The sequence was obtained from a female donor with multiple sclerosis, enrolled in a pregnancy study.

In DNA, the CDR3 is TGTGCCAGCAGCTTCGGAACTAGCGCGACCGGGGAGCTGTTTTTT. Its translation is CASSFGTSATGELFF. The chain joins TRBV11-3 to TRBJ2-2; 7 bases match TRBD2. This CDR3 is built from 15 residues. Germline CDR1 reads SGHNT; CDR2 reads YENEEA. V shed 3 bases and J 5 bases; nucleotides not matched to a gene: 6.